This T cell receptor (beta chain) was obtained from a study of identifying expanded T cells in peripheral blood. Study-level results: About 1.3 clones differed between technical replicates, versus around 15 and 19 over time. Clone count variance between roughly 2-week samples rose with total template count.

Collection occurred without any documented infections or immune events in donors. Generated by immunoSEQ multiplex PCR, the TCRdb table keeps only in-frame clones and is missing some. The profile covers 81,000 or so clones, with about four fifths appearing a single time and about 20% taken by the ten largest. There are 15 residues in the CDR3. V was shortened by 4 bases and J by 2 bases, with 13 bases between the two germline ends. Germline CDR1 reads LNHDA; CDR2 reads SQIVND (reference sequence). Turning to this clone: As yet, its antigen is unknown.

V gene TRBV19 combines with J gene TRBJ2-3, with D tentatively TRBD1 (5 bases). The specimen was blood. The receptor was derived from a person aged 18-70 years in good health. CDR3 in DNA: TGTGCCAGTAGTACGGACAAGTTGGACACAGATACGCAGTATTTT. This encodes CASSTDKLDTDTQYF.